This T cell receptor beta chain originates from a study of cytomegalovirus exposure and HLA in healthy donors. Findings and caveats of the study: The majority of TCR sequences were rare, yet some public TCRs appeared in many donors. The study flagged fewer than 200 TCR beta chains as cytomegalovirus-associated.

Sequencing used immunoSEQ multiplex PCR; TCRdb keeps in-frame clones, though not all of them. In the table there are about 130,000 clones, about nine tenths of which are singletons. V was clipped by 9 bases and J by 0 bases, with 14 bases between them. The CDR3 contains 14 residues. Germline CDR1 and CDR2: KGHSH and LQKENI. With respect to this clone: Its antigen is as yet unknown.

The chain combines TRBV18 with TRBJ1-1; D possibly corresponds to TRBD1 (5 bases). The sequence derives from a woman aged 25 to 39 in good health and CMV-seropositive. Sequencing used PBMCs. CDR3 sequence reads: CASSLGLLNTEAFF. The CDR3 coding sequence is TGTGCCAGTTCCCTGGGGCTCCTGAACACTGAAGCTTTCTTT.